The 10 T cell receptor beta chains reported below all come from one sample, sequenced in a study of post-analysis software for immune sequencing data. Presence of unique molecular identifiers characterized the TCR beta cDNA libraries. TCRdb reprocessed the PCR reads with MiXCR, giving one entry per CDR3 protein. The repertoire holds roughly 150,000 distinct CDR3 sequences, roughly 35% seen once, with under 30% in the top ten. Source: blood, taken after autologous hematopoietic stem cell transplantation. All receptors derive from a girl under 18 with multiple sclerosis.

The CDR3 reads CSVWGASTEAFF. Here the CDR3 DNA reads TGCAGCGTTTGGGGGGCATCAACTGAAGCTTTCTTT. V is TRBV29-1 and J is TRBJ1-1; a weak D match, TRBD1 (6 bases). V was pared by 5 bases and J by 5 bases, with 12 bases between. This CDR3 is 12 amino acids long. Germline loops: CDR1 SQVTM, CDR2 ANQGSEA. The full variable domain, in which reference TRBV29-1 and TRBJ1-1 provide the parts outside the CDR3, is SAVISQKPSRDICQRGTSLTIQCQVDSQVTMMFWYRQQPGQSLTLIATANQGSEATYESGFVIDKFPISRPNLTFSTLTVSNMSPEDSSIYLCSVWGASTEAFFGQGTRLTVV.

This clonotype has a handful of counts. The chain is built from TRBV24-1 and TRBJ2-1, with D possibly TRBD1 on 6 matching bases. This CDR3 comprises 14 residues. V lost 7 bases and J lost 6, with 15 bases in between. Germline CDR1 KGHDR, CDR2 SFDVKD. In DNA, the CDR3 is TGTGCCACCAGCGACCGGGACATGGCCAATGAGCAGTTCTTC. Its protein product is CATSDRDMANEQFF.

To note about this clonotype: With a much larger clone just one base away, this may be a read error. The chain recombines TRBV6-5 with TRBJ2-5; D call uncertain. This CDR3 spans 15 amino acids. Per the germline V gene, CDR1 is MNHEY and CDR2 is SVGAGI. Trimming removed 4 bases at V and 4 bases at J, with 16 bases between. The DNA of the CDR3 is TGTGCCAGCAGTTGCTCCGCCCTTGGGCCAGAGACCCAGTACTTC. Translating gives CASSCSALGPETQYF.

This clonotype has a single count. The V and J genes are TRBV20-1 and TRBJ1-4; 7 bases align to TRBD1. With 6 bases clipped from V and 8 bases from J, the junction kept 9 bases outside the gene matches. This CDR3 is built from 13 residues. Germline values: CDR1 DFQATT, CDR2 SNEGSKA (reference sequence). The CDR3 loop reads CSAPDRAAEKLFF. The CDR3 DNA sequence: TGCAGTGCCCCTGACAGGGCGGCGGAAAAACTGTTTTTT.

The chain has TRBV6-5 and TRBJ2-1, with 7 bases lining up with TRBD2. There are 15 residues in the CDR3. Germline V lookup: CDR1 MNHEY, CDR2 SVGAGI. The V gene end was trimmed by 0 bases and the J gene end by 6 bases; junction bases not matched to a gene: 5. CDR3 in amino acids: CASSYSGLPINEQFF. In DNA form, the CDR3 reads TGTGCCAGCAGTTACTCGGGACTACCAATCAATGAGCAGTTCTTC.

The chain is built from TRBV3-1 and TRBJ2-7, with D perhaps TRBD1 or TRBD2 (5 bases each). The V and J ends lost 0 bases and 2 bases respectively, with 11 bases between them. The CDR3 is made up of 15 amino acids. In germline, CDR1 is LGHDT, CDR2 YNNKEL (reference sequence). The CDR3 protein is CASSQDLGTPYEQYF. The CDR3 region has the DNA TGTGCCAGCAGCCAAGATTTAGGGACCCCCTACGAGCAGTACTTC.

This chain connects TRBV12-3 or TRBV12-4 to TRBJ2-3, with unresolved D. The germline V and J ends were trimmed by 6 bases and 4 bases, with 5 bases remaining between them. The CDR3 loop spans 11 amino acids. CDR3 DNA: TGTGCCAGCAGGAATTCAGATACGCAGTATTTT. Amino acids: CASRNSDTQYF.

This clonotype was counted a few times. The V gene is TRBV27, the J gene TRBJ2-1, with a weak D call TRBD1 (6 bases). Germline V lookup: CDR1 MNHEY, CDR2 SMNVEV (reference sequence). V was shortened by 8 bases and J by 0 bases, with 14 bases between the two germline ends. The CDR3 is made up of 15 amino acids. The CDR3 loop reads CASDRGGGSYNEQFF. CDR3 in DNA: TGTGCCAGCGATCGTGGGGGCGGCTCCTACAATGAGCAGTTCTTC.

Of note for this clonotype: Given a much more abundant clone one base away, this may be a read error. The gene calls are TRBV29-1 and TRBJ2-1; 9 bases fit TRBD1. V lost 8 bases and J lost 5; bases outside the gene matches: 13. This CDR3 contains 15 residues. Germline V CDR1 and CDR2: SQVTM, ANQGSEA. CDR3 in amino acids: CSHGSWDRVHNEQFF. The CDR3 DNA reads TGCAGCCATGGTTCCTGGGACAGGGTCCACAATGAGCAGTTCTTC.

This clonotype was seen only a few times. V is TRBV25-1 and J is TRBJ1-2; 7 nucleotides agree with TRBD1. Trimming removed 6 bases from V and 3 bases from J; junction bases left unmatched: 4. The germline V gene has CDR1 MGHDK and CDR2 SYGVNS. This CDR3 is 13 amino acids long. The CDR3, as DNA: TGTGCCAGCAGCCGGGACAGTTACTATGGCTACACCTTC. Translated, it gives CASSRDSYYGYTF.